The 13 T cell receptor beta chains in this list originate from one sample, sequenced in a study of vaccination effects on CD4 cells after COVID-19 (dated by TCRdb to between 2021 and 2024). No antigen is known for these receptors. In the ViraFEST assay, PBMC were stimulated with viral peptide pools, and TCR sequencing was then used to find antigen-specific CD4+ T cell clonotypes based on their expansion. After less than eleven days of culture, CD4+ T cells were isolated with the EasySep CD4+ T cell isolation kit. The absence of prior SARS-CoV-2 infection in healthy vaccine recipients was confirmed by negative nucleocapsid antibodies before and after vaccination. The library was built by means of the immunoSEQ multiplex PCR assay. Entries here come from immuneACCESS through TCRdb and include only in-frame sequences with V and J called. Some clones fail to appear in such tables; in the studies checked, an unresolved V gene covers under half of the shortfall, and the cause of the remainder is unknown. The sample contains some 52,000 clones, approximately 79% of them found a single time. The ten largest clones take up less than 7.5% of the sample.

Specimen: CD4+ T cells from PBMCs cultured with HCoV-OC43 spike peptides, collected before COVID-19 vaccination. This specimen's cell subset or site label, interpreted: HCoV-OC43 spike overlapping peptide pool stimulation. These receptors were obtained from a human donor who received a COVID-19 vaccine.

The chain joins TRBV5-6 to TRBJ1-5; D unresolved. CDR3 length: 15 amino acids. Germline V gene lookup returns CDR1 SGHDT and CDR2 YYEEEE. The V and J ends lost 3 bases and 2 bases respectively, with 12 bases between them. This chain's CDR3 is CASSWRFMGNQPQHF. The CDR3 region has the DNA TGTGCCAGCAGCTGGCGCTTTATGGGCAATCAGCCCCAGCATTTT. Supplemented by reference TRBV5-6 and TRBJ1-5, the full variable domain reads DAGVTQSPTHLIKTRGQQVTLRCSPKSGHDTVSWYQQALGQGPQFIFQYYEEEERQRGNFPDRFSGHQFPNYSSELNVNALLLGDSALYLCASSWRFMGNQPQHFGDGTRLSIL.

This clone was recorded a few times. V usage is TRBV28 and J usage is TRBJ1-2; 7 nucleotides agree with TRBD1. The CDR3 loop spans 13 amino acids. J lost 4 bases, V lost 6 bases, and 5 bases had no gene match. Per the germline V gene, CDR1 is MDHEN and CDR2 is SYDVKM. CDR3 in DNA: TGTGCCAGCAGGACCGCAGGGGGCTATGGCTACACCTTC. Residues: CASRTAGGYGYTF.

V and J are TRBV20-1 and TRBJ2-5; D gene ambiguous. With 5 bases removed from V and 3 bases from J, the gap between germline ends came to 4 bases. The CDR3 spans 10 residues. The germline CDR1 and CDR2 sequences are DFQATT and SNEGSKA (reference sequence). The DNA for the CDR3 is TGCAGTGCTGTCAAAGAGACCCAGTACTTC. Its translation is CSAVKETQYF.

In DNA form, the CDR3 reads TGTGCCAGCTCTAGCGGGGGGGCCTTAAAGACCCAGTACTTC. This gives the protein CASSSGGALKTQYF. The chain has TRBV19 and TRBJ2-5, with 12 bases fitting TRBD2. V was clipped by 9 bases and J by 6 bases; unmatched bases: 8. Germline-derived CDR1 and CDR2 are LNHDA and SQIVND (reference sequence). This CDR3 has 14 amino acids.

This clone was counted between two and nine times. The rearrangement uses TRBV7-2 and TRBJ1-1; D call uncertain. With 7 bases removed from V and 4 bases from J, the gap between germline ends came to 13 bases. CDR1 and CDR2 from the germline V gene are SGHTA and FQGNSA. This CDR3 has 13 amino acids. The CDR3 DNA reads as TGTGCCAGCACCACCAGCCGGGTCACTGAAGCTTTCTTT. Protein sequence: CASTTSRVTEAFF.

Only a few counts were recorded for this clone. The chain links TRBV6-6 to TRBJ1-6; D is uncertain. V was clipped by 6 bases and J by 15 bases, with 21 bases between them. The CDR3 is 14 amino acids. Germline V gene data show CDR1 as MNHNY and CDR2 as SVGAGI (reference sequence). The CDR3 nucleotides read TGTGCCAGCAGCTTGCTGAACGGCGAAGGCCACCTCCACTTT. Translation: CASSLLNGEGHLHF.

This clone was observed a few times. Here the CDR3 reads CASSLFSYTDTQYF. In nucleotides, the CDR3 is TGTGCCAGCAGTTTATTCAGTTACACAGATACGCAGTATTTT. The V and J genes are TRBV27 and TRBJ2-3, with D hard to call. The germline V gene has CDR1 MNHEY and CDR2 SMNVEV (reference sequence). The length of the CDR3 is 14 residues. Trimming took off 1 base at V and 2 bases at J, with 7 bases between the two ends.

V and J are TRBV28 and TRBJ1-2; TRBD1 aligns across 7 bases. Trimming removed 2 bases from V and 6 bases from J; junction bases left unmatched: 6. From germline, CDR1 is MDHEN and CDR2 SYDVKM. The CDR3 consists of 14 residues. CDR3 residues: CASSLVGRGDGYTF. The CDR3, as DNA: TGTGCCAGCAGTTTAGTGGGCAGGGGGGATGGCTACACCTTC.

The chain links TRBV25-1 to TRBJ1-2, with TRBD1 identical over 8 bases. V lost 3 bases and J lost 7; bases outside the gene matches: 10. Germline V gene lookup returns CDR1 MGHDK and CDR2 SYGVNS. The CDR3 has 15 amino acids. In DNA form, the CDR3 reads TGTGCCAGCAGTGAGACAGGGGCCGGGTTGAGTGGCTACACCTTC. Protein sequence: CASSETGAGLSGYTF.

The genes are TRBV10-3 and TRBJ2-7; TRBD2 aligns across 14 bases. Germline V gene data show CDR1 as ENHRY and CDR2 as SYGVKD. The CDR3 is 14 residues long. V lost 10 bases, J lost 6 bases, and 8 bases stayed unmatched. CDR3: CATRGLAGGGEQYV. In nucleotides, the CDR3 is TGTGCCACCCGAGGACTAGCGGGGGGTGGCGAGCAGTACGTC.

V and J are TRBV2 and TRBJ1-6; D is uncertain. Germline loops: CDR1 SNHLY, CDR2 FYNNEI. The CDR3 contains 15 residues. V was pared by 5 bases and J by 4 bases, with 12 bases between. The CDR3 DNA follows: TGTGCCAGCAGTTCGGCCAGGTCTTATAATTCACCCCTCCACTTT. Its translation: CASSSARSYNSPLHF.

The chain links TRBV23-1 to TRBJ2-2; 8 bases match TRBD2. Being an ORF, TRBV23-1 has a function that is uncertain. The CDR3 has 18 amino acids. The ends lost 1 base at V and 2 bases at J; junction bases unmatched: 9. The CDR3, as DNA: TGCGCCAGCAGTCAATGGAGTAGCGGGGAACTAAACACCGGGGAGCTGTTTTTT. This codes for CASSQWSSGELNTGELFF.

The J gene is TRBJ1-2, the V gene TRBV15; possibly TRBD1 for D (6 bases). This CDR3 is 19 amino acids long. With 0 bases removed from V and 2 bases from J, the gap between germline ends came to 22 bases. CDR1 and CDR2 (germline): LNHNV, YYDKDF (reference sequence). CDR3 sequence: CATSRDHGQSLSANYGYTF. CDR3 DNA: TGTGCCACCAGCAGAGATCACGGACAGTCCCTCTCTGCGAACTATGGCTACACCTTC. The full variable domain, its missing parts supplied by reference TRBV15 and TRBJ1-2, is DAMVIQNPRYQVTQFGKPVTLSCSQTLNHNVMYWYQQKSSQAPKLLFHYYDKDFNNEADTPDNFQSRRPNTSFCFLDIRSPGLGDTAMYLCATSRDHGQSLSANYGYTFGSGTRLTVV.